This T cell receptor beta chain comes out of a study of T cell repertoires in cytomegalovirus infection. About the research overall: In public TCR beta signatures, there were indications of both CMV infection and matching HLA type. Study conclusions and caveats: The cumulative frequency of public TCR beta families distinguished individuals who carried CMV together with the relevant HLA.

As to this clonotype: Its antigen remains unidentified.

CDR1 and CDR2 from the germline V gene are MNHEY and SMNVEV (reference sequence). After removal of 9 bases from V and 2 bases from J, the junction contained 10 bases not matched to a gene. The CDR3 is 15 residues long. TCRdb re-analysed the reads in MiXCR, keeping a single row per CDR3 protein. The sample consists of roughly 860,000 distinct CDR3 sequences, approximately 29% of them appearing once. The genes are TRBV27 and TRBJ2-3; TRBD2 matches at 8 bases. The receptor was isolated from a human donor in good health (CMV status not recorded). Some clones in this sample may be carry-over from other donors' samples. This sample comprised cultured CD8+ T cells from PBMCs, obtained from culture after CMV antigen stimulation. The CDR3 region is CARTLLAGTTDTQYF. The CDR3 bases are TGTGCCAGAACACTATTAGCGGGGACCACAGATACGCAGTATTTT.